What follows are 24 T cell receptor beta chains derived from one specimen sequenced in a study of blood T cell repertoires in COVID-19. Repertoires were generated with immunoSEQ multiplex PCR, while TCRdb's copy carries only in-frame clones and drops some. Seen here are around 200,000 clones, around 87% observed once, and the top ten hold 2.5% to 3.5%. Material for sequencing was peripheral blood. The origin of the receptors is a man in his forties with active or convalescent COVID-19.

V is TRBV18 and J is TRBJ2-7; 7 bases align to TRBD1. Germline V gene lookup returns CDR1 KGHSH and CDR2 LQKENI. V shed 0 bases, J shed 5 bases, and the junction held 10 bases outside the gene matches. The CDR3 runs to 16 residues. DNA for the CDR3: TGTGCCAGCTCACCACCCCGAGAACAGGGGCCAAACGAGCAGTACTTC. This sequence encodes CASSPPREQGPNEQYF.

This chain connects TRBV19 to TRBJ2-4; no clear D. Germline V CDR1 and CDR2: LNHDA, SQIVND (reference sequence). CDR3 length equals 14 residues. The ends were cut back, 5 bases at V and 1 base at J, with 9 bases in the middle. CDR3 DNA sequence: TGTGCCAGTAGTCTGCACTCGGCCAAAAACATTCAGTACTTC. Encoded protein: CASSLHSAKNIQYF.

The CDR3 nucleotides read TGTGCCAGCTCACCACGCCGCGGGGGTAATGAAAAACTGTTTTTT. Its protein is CASSPRRGGNEKLFF. The V and J genes are TRBV18 and TRBJ1-4; TRBD1 might be the D (5 bases). Germline-derived CDR1 and CDR2 are KGHSH and LQKENI. The V gene lost 1 base and the J gene lost 4 bases, with 10 bases spanning the gap. The CDR3 spans 15 residues.

The J gene is TRBJ1-2, the V gene TRBV5-5; 7 nucleotides align to TRBD1. This CDR3 spans 16 amino acids. Germline assignment: CDR1 SGHKS and CDR2 YYEKEE (reference sequence). J gave up 7 bases and V 2 bases, and 14 bases lay outside the gene matches. The CDR3 DNA sequence: TGTGCCAGCAGCTTTGCCCTGGACAGGTTTGGTGGTGGCTACACCTTC. Translating it yields CASSFALDRFGGGYTF.

This chain connects TRBV12-5 to TRBJ1-5; TRBD1 matches 8 bases. CDR3 length: 15 amino acids. V gave up 1 base and J gave up 1 base; unmatched junction bases: 0. CDR1 is LGHNT and CDR2 is FRNRAP in the germline V gene. The CDR3 coding sequence is TGTGCTAGTGGTTTGGGGGACAGGAGCAATCAGCCCCAGCATTTT. It codes for CASGLGDRSNQPQHF.

The chain uses TRBV19 and TRBJ2-5; 9 nucleotides agree with TRBD2. CDR3 length: 17 residues. Trimming removed 5 bases from V and 1 base from J; junction bases left unmatched: 11. CDR1 is LNHDA and CDR2 is SQIVND in the germline V gene (reference sequence). CDR3 protein: CASSDPRLADSQETQYF. For the CDR3, the DNA is TGTGCCAGTAGTGACCCCCGACTAGCGGACTCCCAAGAGACCCAGTACTTC. Based on the CDR3 plus reference TRBV19 and TRBJ2-5, the full variable domain is DGGITQSPKYLFRKEGQNVTLSCEQNLNHDAMYWYRQDPGQGLRLIYYSQIVNDFQKGDIAEGYSVSREKKESFPLTVTSAQKNPTAFYLCASSDPRLADSQETQYFGPGTRLLVL.

The V call is TRBV19, the J call TRBJ1-2; TRBD1 matches at 10 bases. The V gene end was trimmed by 10 bases and the J gene end by 2 bases; junction bases not matched to a gene: 7. Germline loops: CDR1 LNHDA, CDR2 SQIVND (reference sequence). CDR3 size: 14 residues. The CDR3 nucleotides are TGTGCCACTCGTTTGGGACAGGGGAACTATGGCTACACCTTC. This gives the protein CATRLGQGNYGYTF. The full variable domain, rest sourced from reference TRBV19 and TRBJ1-2, is DGGITQSPKYLFRKEGQNVTLSCEQNLNHDAMYWYRQDPGQGLRLIYYSQIVNDFQKGDIAEGYSVSREKKESFPLTVTSAQKNPTAFYLCATRLGQGNYGYTFGSGTRLTVV.

For the CDR3, the DNA is TGCGCCAGCAGCTCAGCCGCCCTTGGTTGGGCCACAGATACGCAGTATTTT. Translated: CASSSAALGWATDTQYF. V usage is TRBV5-1 and J usage is TRBJ2-3; D is uncertain. CDR1 is SGHRS and CDR2 is YFSETQ in the germline V gene. The V and J ends lost 3 bases and 2 bases respectively, with 19 bases between them. The CDR3 is 17 residues long. The variable domain in full, completed from reference TRBV5-1 and TRBJ2-3, reads KAGVTQTPRYLIKTRGQQVTLSCSPISGHRSVSWYQQTPGQGLQFLFEYFSETQRNKGNFPGRFSGRQFSNSRSEMNVSTLELGDSALYLCASSSAALGWATDTQYFGPGTRLTVL.

V and J are TRBV6-6 and TRBJ1-6, with D tentatively TRBD1 (5 bases). Trimming stripped 8 bases from V and 10 bases from J, with 18 bases between. Per the germline V gene, CDR1 is MNHNY and CDR2 is SVGAGI (reference sequence). The CDR3 runs to 14 residues. The CDR3 is CASAGASGRSPLHF. The DNA of the CDR3 is TGTGCCAGCGCCGGCGCGTCAGGGCGGTCACCCCTCCACTTT.

This clone was seen once. The chain combines TRBV11-3 with TRBJ2-3; 9 bases align to TRBD2. The CDR3 runs 13 residues. The germline CDR1 and CDR2 sequences are SGHNT and YENEEA. With V trimmed by 0 bases and J by 12 bases, 4 bases remained unmatched. CDR3 DNA sequence: TGTGCCAGCAGCTTAGAGGCGGGGGGGTTCCAGTATTTT. Its protein product is CASSLEAGGFQYF.

This chain's CDR3 is CASSLAIRSYEQYF. The CDR3 DNA reads TGTGCCAGCAGCTTGGCCATACGATCCTACGAGCAGTACTTC. The chain has TRBV11-2 and TRBJ2-7, with D uncertain. The ends were cut back, 3 bases at V and 1 base at J, with 10 bases in the middle. Looked up from germline, CDR1 is SGHAT and CDR2 is FQNNGV. The CDR3 is 14 residues long.

This rearrangement joins TRBV4-1 to TRBJ1-1, with 7 bases aligning to TRBD1. The CDR3 runs 13 residues. V shed 6 bases and J 4 bases; nucleotides not matched to a gene: 5. Germline V CDR1 and CDR2: MGHRA, YSYEKL. CDR3 loop: CASRRQGVTEAFF. Here the CDR3 DNA reads TGCGCCAGCAGAAGACAGGGTGTCACTGAAGCTTTCTTT.

DNA of the CDR3: TGTGCCAGCAGTTCGGGGGGCTCTGGAAACACCATATATTTT. It translates to CASSSGGSGNTIYF. V usage is TRBV2 and J usage is TRBJ1-3; D is perhaps TRBD1 (5 bases). The V gene's germline CDR1 is SNHLY and CDR2 FYNNEI. V was cut by 5 bases and J by 0 bases, with 8 bases left in between. The CDR3 sequence is 14 residues long.

V gene TRBV4-1 combines with J gene TRBJ1-5; D call uncertain. This CDR3 region has 13 residues. Germline V gene data show CDR1 as MGHRA and CDR2 as YSYEKL. The V end was cut by 2 bases, the J end by 6 bases, with 8 bases between. The CDR3 nucleotides are TGCGCCAGCAGCCAAAGTACCAGTCAGCCCCAGCATTTT. As protein: CASSQSTSQPQHF.

The chain carries TRBV11-1 and TRBJ1-1; 7 bases match TRBD1. Germline trimming cut 5 bases from V and 1 base from J; bases unmatched to any gene: 7. Germline lookup yields CDR1 SGHAT and CDR2 FQDESV (reference sequence). The CDR3 sequence is 15 residues long. The CDR3 DNA follows: TGTGCCAGCAGCCCCATGACAGGGAGGAACACTGAAGCTTTCTTT. Translating gives CASSPMTGRNTEAFF.

The chain is built from TRBV6-6 and TRBJ1-2, with D unresolved. The CDR3 is 12 residues long. Germline loops: CDR1 MNHNY, CDR2 SVGAGI (reference sequence). V was shortened by 2 bases and J by 6 bases, with 7 bases between the two germline ends. The CDR3 spells CASSYAGNGYTF. CDR3 DNA sequence: TGTGCCAGCAGTTACGCGGGGAATGGCTACACCTTC.

In its sample, this clone was seen a few times. One end of the junction varies from germline; a read error may be responsible. This chain uses TRBV3-1 (or the pseudogene TRBV3-2) with TRBJ2-1; the D gene is possibly TRBD2 (6 bases). The CDR3 is 13 amino acids. Germline V gene lookup returns CDR1 LGHDT and CDR2 YNNKEL (reference sequence). CDR3 in DNA: TGTGCCAGCAGCCGGGACTCCCACAATGAGCAGTTCTTC. It specifies CASSRDSHNEQFF.

The V and J genes are TRBV5-1 and TRBJ1-1, with TRBD1 matching over 11 bases. The CDR3 loop spans 17 amino acids. The trim removed 4 bases at V and 3 bases at J, leaving 11 bases unmatched. Germline CDR1 and CDR2: SGHRS and YFSETQ. The chain's CDR3 is CASSVGQGARFDTEAFF. The CDR3 DNA sequence: TGCGCCAGCAGCGTCGGACAGGGGGCGCGTTTTGACACTGAAGCTTTCTTT.

The chain recombines TRBV19 with TRBJ1-1; a weak D match, TRBD1 (5 bases). The CDR3 has 14 amino acids. With 9 bases removed from V and 4 bases from J, the gap between germline ends came to 18 bases. In germline, CDR1 is LNHDA, CDR2 SQIVND (reference sequence). This chain's CDR3 is CASHGQGRFTEAFF. The CDR3 DNA is TGTGCCAGCCACGGGCAGGGTCGTTTCACTGAAGCTTTCTTT.

The rearrangement uses TRBV4-3 and TRBJ1-4; unclear D gene. CDR1 and CDR2 from the germline V gene are LGHNA and YSLEER. V lost 2 bases to trimming and J lost 3 bases, with 13 bases between them. CDR3 size: 16 residues. DNA for the CDR3: TGCGCCAGCAGCCAAATGGCGGGAGTTTCTAATGAAAAACTGTTTTTT. Translation gives CASSQMAGVSNEKLFF.

CDR3 nucleotide sequence: TGTGCCAGCACCCGGACAACCACCTCCTACAATGAGCAGTTCTTC. Translation: CASTRTTTSYNEQFF. The chain carries TRBV6-5 and TRBJ2-1; D is perhaps TRBD1 (5 bases). The V and J ends lost 7 bases and 0 bases respectively, with 13 bases between them. Germline lookup yields CDR1 MNHEY and CDR2 SVGAGI. The CDR3 is made up of 15 amino acids.

The rearrangement links TRBV19 to TRBJ2-2, with 7 bases identical to TRBD2. This CDR3 is built from 13 residues. The germline CDR1 and CDR2 sequences are LNHDA and SQIVND (reference sequence). The CDR3 DNA reads TGTGGAGCGGGACGGACGAACACCGGGGAGCTGTTTTTT. Translated: CGAGRTNTGELFF.

This clone has just a few counts. This chain connects TRBV2 to TRBJ1-2, with a possible D match to TRBD1 (5 bases). The CDR3 consists of 11 residues. V was clipped by 3 bases and J by 7 bases, with 6 bases between them. CDR1 is SNHLY and CDR2 is FYNNEI in the germline V gene. The CDR3 DNA reads TGTGCCAGCAGTGATGACAGTGGCTACACCTTC. It yields the protein CASSDDSGYTF.

The rearrangement joins TRBV25-1 to TRBJ1-6; weak D call: TRBD1 (6 bases). The CDR3 loop spans 15 amino acids. Germline-derived CDR1 and CDR2 are MGHDK and SYGVNS. V was pared by 0 bases and J by 4 bases, with 7 bases between. CDR3 nucleotide sequence: TGTGCCAGCAGTGAATACAGGGGATATAATTCACCCCTCCACTTT. Translated, it gives CASSEYRGYNSPLHF.